These T cell receptor beta chains were read from a single sample in a study of T cells in Graves' hyperthyroidism and ophthalmopathy. TCRdb reprocessed the multiplex PCR reads with MiXCR, giving one entry per CDR3 protein. The data show hundreds of thousands of distinct CDR3 sequences, with 35% to 45% seen just once and approximately 10% held by the top ten. The material sequenced was blood. Receptor source: a man aged 18 to 30 with Graves' hyperthyroidism. Both conserved end residues are part of each CDR3. D genes are given only for firm matches. Size tells how often a clone was seen (once, few, many) or the class of an expanded clone, and some rows leave it out.

len	v_gene	j_gene	d_gene	abundance	CDR3nt	CDR3aa
17	TRBV7-9	TRBJ1-5	TRBD1	few	TGTGCCAGCAGCATACTGACAGGGAACGAGGCAAATCAGCCCCAGCATTTT	CASSILTGNEANQPQHF
15	TRBV7-3	TRBJ2-7	NA	NA	TGTGCCAGCAGCCCCTCAGCAGGCGCCCCCTACGAGCAGTACTTC	CASSPSAGAPYEQYF
13	TRBV20-1	TRBJ1-6	NA	NA	TGCAGTGCTATCCCAGGGAGGGCTTCACCCCTCCACTTT	CSAIPGRASPLHF
15	TRBV2	TRBJ1-5	NA	few	TGTGCCAGCTCACCAGTTCGGGCAGAAAATCAGCCCCAGCATTTT	CASSPVRAENQPQHF
14	TRBV5-6	TRBJ2-7	NA	few	TGTGCCAGCAGCAGGACCCGATCTACCTACGAGCAGTACTTC	CASSRTRSTYEQYF
13	TRBV10-3	TRBJ1-5	TRBD1	NA	TGTGCCACCGGGACAGGGGGATCTGAGCCCCAGCATTTT	CATGTGGSEPQHF
14	TRBV6-1	TRBJ1-5	NA	NA	TGTGCCAGCAGTGAGGACGGAGTTAGTCAGCCCCAGCATTTT	CASSEDGVSQPQHF
16	TRBV7-2	TRBJ2-7	NA	few	TGTGCCAGCAGCTTAGATGTTGGCAGGAGGGGTTCCGAGCAGTACTTC	CASSLDVGRRGSEQYF
13	TRBV7-9	TRBJ1-2	NA	NA	TGTGCCAGCAGCCACCCGGGTGGATATGGCTACACCTTC	CASSHPGGYGYTF
15	TRBV13	TRBJ2-5	NA	NA	TGTGCCAGCAGCTTCTCTACAGGGTCGGGGGAGACCCAGTACTTC	CASSFSTGSGETQYF
17	TRBV19	TRBJ1-1	TRBD1	NA	TGTGCCAGTAGCAACCCGAGGACAGGGGTTCGAGGTCGTAGAGCTTTCTTT	CASSNPRTGVRGRRAFF